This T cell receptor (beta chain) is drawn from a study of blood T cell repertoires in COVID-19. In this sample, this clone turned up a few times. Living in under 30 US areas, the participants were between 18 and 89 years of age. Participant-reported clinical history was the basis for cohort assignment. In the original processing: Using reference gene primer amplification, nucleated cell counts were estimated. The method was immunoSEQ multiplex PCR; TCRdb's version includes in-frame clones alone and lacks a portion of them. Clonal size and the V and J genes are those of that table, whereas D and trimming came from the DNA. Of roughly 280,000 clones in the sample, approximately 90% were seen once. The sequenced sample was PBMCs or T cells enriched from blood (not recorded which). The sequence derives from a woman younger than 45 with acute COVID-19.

The CDR3 is CASSRTGAMSEKLFF. CDR3 nucleotide sequence: TGTGCCAGCAGTCGGACGGGAGCGATGAGTGAAAAACTGTTTTTT. J is TRBJ1-4 and V is TRBV2; no definite D call. With 5 bases removed from V and 7 bases from J, the gap between germline ends came to 17 bases. Germline V gene lookup returns CDR1 SNHLY and CDR2 FYNNEI. This CDR3 comprises 15 residues.